This is a list of T cell receptor beta chains from one sample in a study of blood T cell repertoires in COVID-19. Assay: immunoSEQ multiplex PCR; the TCRdb copy retains only in-frame clones and omits some. Of fewer than 500,000 clones listed, more than 75% are singletons. What was sequenced was PBMCs or T cells enriched from blood (not recorded which). The receptor source for this set is a man younger than 40 who had recovered from COVID-19. Each CDR3 is given without its conserved first and last residue. Fields, in order: clone size, J gene, V gene, CDR3 protein. Only part of the rows carry a size: once, few, many, or a class if the clone is expanded.

size: NA
J: TRBJ1-3
V: TRBV9
CDR3: ASSVALGQGSGNTIY

size: NA
J: TRBJ1-1
V: TRBV5-5
CDR3: ASSSGTGGPEAF

size: NA
J: TRBJ1-2
V: TRBV12-5
CDR3: ASGSPGHSNYGYT

size: NA
J: TRBJ1-1
V: TRBV30
CDR3: AWTALPNTEAF

size: NA
J: TRBJ1-1
V: TRBV27
CDR3: ASSVRQMNTEAF

size: NA
J: TRBJ1-1
V: TRBV6-6
CDR3: ASSATGGAF

size: NA
J: TRBJ1-2
V: TRBV10-3
CDR3: AMGEGLGGLGYT

size: NA
J: TRBJ1-4
V: TRBV4-2
CDR3: ASSLGTGDEKLF

size: NA
J: TRBJ2-3
V: TRBV2
CDR3: ASTKGTAPTQY

size: NA
J: TRBJ2-5
V: TRBV5-1
CDR3: ASSDRYQETQY

size: NA
J: TRBJ1-4
V: TRBV12-3/TRBV12-4
CDR3: ASSTGGGEKLF

size: NA
J: TRBJ2-7
V: TRBV5-3
CDR3: ARSADRGRFYEQY

size: NA
J: TRBJ1-5
V: TRBV25-1
CDR3: ASSDSGLEPQH

size: NA
J: TRBJ1-4
V: TRBV4-3
CDR3: ASSQGSGTGILKLF

size: NA
J: TRBJ1-6
V: TRBV6-6
CDR3: ASSVRFHPDNSPLH

size: NA
J: TRBJ1-4
V: TRBV12-3/TRBV12-4
CDR3: ASSLVSARGLF

size: NA
J: TRBJ2-7
V: TRBV12-3/TRBV12-4
CDR3: ASRGPDRYEQY

size: once
J: TRBJ1-5
V: TRBV4-2
CDR3: ASSRTGHNSNQPQH

size: NA
J: TRBJ2-5
V: TRBV3-1/TRBV3-2
CDR3: ASSQEGSQETQY

size: NA
J: TRBJ1-1
V: TRBV5-1
CDR3: ASSLGQGAAEAF

size: NA
J: TRBJ2-7
V: TRBV9
CDR3: ASSAGLAGNEQY

size: NA
J: TRBJ1-1
V: TRBV18
CDR3: ASSPQRGRDTEAF

size: NA
J: TRBJ1-1
V: TRBV7-9
CDR3: ASSLDKGVSTEAF